The T cell receptor (beta chain) under discussion was sequenced for a study of blood T cell repertoires in COVID-19. The V and J ends lost 7 bases and 2 bases respectively, with 15 bases between them. CDR1 SGHAT and CDR2 FQNNGV come from the germline V gene. This CDR3 is 14 amino acids long. Repertoires were generated with immunoSEQ multiplex PCR, while TCRdb's copy carries only in-frame clones and drops some. The profile shows around 120,000 clones, 90% of them singletons. The sequence derives from a man aged 45-65 years with active COVID-19. Sequenced input: peripheral blood. The J gene is TRBJ2-7, the V gene TRBV11-2, with TRBD2 as a possible D gene (5 bases). DNA of the CDR3: TGTGCCAGCACCTCTGGGCGGGTGACCTACGAGCAGTACTTC. Encoded protein: CASTSGRVTYEQYF.